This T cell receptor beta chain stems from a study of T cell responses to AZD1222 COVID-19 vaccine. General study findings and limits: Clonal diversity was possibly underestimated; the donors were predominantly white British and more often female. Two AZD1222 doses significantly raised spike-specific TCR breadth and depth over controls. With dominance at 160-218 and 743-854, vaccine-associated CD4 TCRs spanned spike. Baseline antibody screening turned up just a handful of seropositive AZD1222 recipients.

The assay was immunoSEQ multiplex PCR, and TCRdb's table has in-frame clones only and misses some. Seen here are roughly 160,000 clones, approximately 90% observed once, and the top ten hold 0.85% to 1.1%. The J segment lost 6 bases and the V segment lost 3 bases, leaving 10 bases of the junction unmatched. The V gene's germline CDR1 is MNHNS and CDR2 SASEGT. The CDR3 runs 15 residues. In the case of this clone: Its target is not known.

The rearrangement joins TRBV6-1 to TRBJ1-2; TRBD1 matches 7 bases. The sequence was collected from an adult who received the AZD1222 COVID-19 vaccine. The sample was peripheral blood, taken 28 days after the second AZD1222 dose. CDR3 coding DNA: TGTGCCAGCAGTGATAGTCCCGACAGGGTGGATGGCTACACCTTC. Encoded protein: CASSDSPDRVDGYTF.